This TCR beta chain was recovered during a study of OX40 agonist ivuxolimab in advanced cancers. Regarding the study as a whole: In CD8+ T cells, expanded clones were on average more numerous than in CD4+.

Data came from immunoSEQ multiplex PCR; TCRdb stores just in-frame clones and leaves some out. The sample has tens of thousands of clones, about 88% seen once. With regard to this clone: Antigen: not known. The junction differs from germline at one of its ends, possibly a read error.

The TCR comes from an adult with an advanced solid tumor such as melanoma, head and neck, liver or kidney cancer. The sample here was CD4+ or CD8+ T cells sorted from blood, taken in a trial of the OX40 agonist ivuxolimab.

The CDR3: CASREDRGVADTQYF. CDR3 DNA: TGTGCCAGCAGAGAAGACAGGGGAGTCGCAGATACGCAGTATTTT. The V gene is TRBV2, the J gene TRBJ2-3, with 8 bases matching TRBD1. This CDR3 is built from 15 residues. CDR1 and CDR2 from the germline V gene are SNHLY and FYNNEI.